The 15 T cell receptor beta chains listed next were all sequenced from one sample in a study of T cells in localized non-small cell lung cancer. Profiled with immunoSEQ multiplex PCR; TCRdb holds only in-frame clones, not every one. The top ten hold 6.5% to 8% of the sample, which has about 30,000 clones, roughly 86% seen once. The sequenced sample was peripheral blood, obtained before any cancer treatment. The receptors derive from a male donor aged 60 or older with stage I lung adenocarcinoma.

CDR3 sequence reads: CASSLARWQGDQETQYF. DNA for the CDR3: TGTGCCAGCAGCTTAGCCCGTTGGCAGGGGGACCAAGAGACCCAGTACTTC. The rearrangement joins TRBV7-2 to TRBJ2-5, with 7 bases aligning to TRBD1. The germline V gene encodes CDR1 SGHTA and CDR2 FQGNSA. The CDR3 covers 17 residues. V was pared by 0 bases and J by 0 bases, with 7 bases of the junction left unmatched. Drawing the rest from reference TRBV7-2 and TRBJ2-5, the complete variable domain is GAGVSQSPSNKVTEKGKDVELRCDPISGHTALYWYRQSLGQGLEFLIYFQGNSAPDKSGLPSDRFSAERTGGSVSTLTIQRTQQEDSAVYLCASSLARWQGDQETQYFGPGTRLLVL.

The V gene is TRBV9, the J gene TRBJ2-3, with 9 bases fitting TRBD2. The CDR3 length is 16 residues. Per germline, CDR1 SGDLS and CDR2 YYNGEE. The ends lost 1 base at V and 0 bases at J; junction bases unmatched: 3. This CDR3 is CASSVFAGGSTDTQYF. The CDR3 DNA follows: TGTGCCAGCAGCGTATTTGCGGGGGGGAGCACAGATACGCAGTATTTT.

The chain uses TRBV19 and TRBJ2-3, with TRBD1 identical over 8 bases. This CDR3 is built from 14 residues. Germline lookup yields CDR1 LNHDA and CDR2 SQIVND (reference sequence). Trimming took 6 bases from V and 5 from J; bases not matched to a gene: 7. The CDR3 spells CASSLTGAQDTQYF. CDR3 sequence (DNA): TGTGCCAGTAGCTTGACAGGGGCTCAAGATACGCAGTATTTT.

This clone was observed once. The chain has TRBV10-3 and TRBJ1-2; perhaps TRBD1 as D (5 bases). The V gene lost 6 bases and the J gene lost 2 bases, with 10 bases spanning the gap. CDR3 length equals 13 residues. In germline, CDR1 is ENHRY, CDR2 SYGVKD. The CDR3 loop is CAISMTENYGYTF. CDR3 DNA sequence: TGTGCCATCAGCATGACAGAAAACTATGGCTACACCTTC.

The chain links TRBV19 to TRBJ2-1; TRBD1 matches at 9 bases. The trim removed 4 bases at V and 6 bases at J, leaving 4 bases unmatched. The CDR3 is 14 residues long. The germline CDR1 and CDR2 sequences are LNHDA and SQIVND (reference sequence). This CDR3 reads CASSTQGAANEQFF. The CDR3 DNA reads as TGTGCCAGTAGTACACAGGGGGCGGCCAATGAGCAGTTCTTC.

This chain joins TRBV11-2 and TRBJ1-1; D ambiguous. Trimming shortened V by 5 bases and J by 6 bases, and 16 bases separated the two germline ends. There are 14 residues in the CDR3. Germline assignment: CDR1 SGHAT and CDR2 FQNNGV. CDR3 in amino acids: CASSQHLQSAEAFF. CDR3 nucleotides: TGTGCCAGCAGCCAACACTTACAGAGCGCTGAAGCTTTCTTT.

The gene calls are TRBV19 and TRBJ1-6; D call uncertain. Between the trimmed V and J ends, which lost 5 bases and 4 bases, there was a span of 12 bases. Germline CDR1 reads LNHDA; CDR2 reads SQIVND (reference sequence). The length of the CDR3 is 15 residues. The CDR3 is CASSPPEGYNSPLHF. CDR3 nucleotide sequence: TGTGCCAGTAGTCCCCCCGAGGGTTATAATTCACCCCTCCACTTT.

V is TRBV10-3 and J is TRBJ2-1; 7 bases fit TRBD2. This CDR3 comprises 16 residues. Germline lookup yields CDR1 ENHRY and CDR2 SYGVKD. Germline trimming cut 0 bases from V and 0 bases from J; bases unmatched to any gene: 2. The CDR3: CAISESGGSSYNEQFF. The CDR3 nucleotides are TGTGCCATCAGTGAGTCGGGCGGGAGCTCCTACAATGAGCAGTTCTTC.

V is TRBV4-3 and J is TRBJ1-1; no clear D. CDR3 length: 13 residues. Trimming took off 1 base at V and 6 bases at J, with 9 bases between the two ends. Germline loops: CDR1 LGHNA, CDR2 YSLEER. As DNA, the CDR3 is TGCGCCAGCAGCCAAGCCCGTTTAGCTGAAGCTTTCTTT. It yields the protein CASSQARLAEAFF.

DNA for the CDR3: TGTGCCAGCAGCTTCGACCGCGGGGGCCCAGATACGCAGTATTTT. Protein: CASSFDRGGPDTQYF. V is TRBV7-8 and J is TRBJ2-3; maybe TRBD2 (7 bases). V lost 3 bases to trimming and J lost 4 bases, with 14 bases between them. The length of the CDR3 is 15 residues. The germline V gene encodes CDR1 SGHVS and CDR2 FQNEAQ.

This chain links TRBV6-1 with TRBJ1-1; D not resolved. The CDR3 has 12 amino acids. V was pared by 1 base and J by 8 bases, with 8 bases between. Looked up from germline, CDR1 is MNHNS and CDR2 is SASEGT. The CDR3 spells CASSEGLWEAFF. Here the CDR3 DNA reads TGTGCCAGCAGTGAAGGTTTGTGGGAAGCTTTCTTT.

V usage is TRBV28 and J usage is TRBJ2-4; TRBD2 might be the D (5 bases). The CDR3 extends over 14 amino acids. Trimming pared 7 bases from V and 0 bases from J, leaving 10 bases between. Germline V gene lookup returns CDR1 MDHEN and CDR2 SYDVKM. The DNA for the CDR3 is TGTGCCAGCAATGCCGGAGGAGCCAAAAACATTCAGTACTTC. This codes for CASNAGGAKNIQYF. The full variable domain, its missing parts supplied by reference TRBV28 and TRBJ2-4, is DVKVTQSSRYLVKRTGEKVFLECVQDMDHENMFWYRQDPGLGLRLIYFSYDVKMKEKGDIPEGYSVSREKKERFSLILESASTNQTSMYLCASNAGGAKNIQYFGAGTRLSVL.

The V call is TRBV6-5, the J call TRBJ1-2; 10 bases map to TRBD1. With 4 bases clipped from V and 6 bases from J, the junction kept 5 bases outside the gene matches. CDR3 length equals 14 residues. CDR1 MNHEY and CDR2 SVGAGI come from the germline V gene. Here the CDR3 reads CASSSTDRGHGYTF. For the CDR3, the DNA is TGTGCCAGCAGTTCTACTGACAGGGGGCATGGCTACACCTTC.

This chain uses TRBV19 with TRBJ2-1; 8 positions agree with TRBD2. CDR3 length: 14 amino acids. Trimming cost V 3 bases and J 9 bases; bases outside gene matches: 7. Germline-derived CDR1 and CDR2 are LNHDA and SQIVND (reference sequence). CDR3 coding DNA: TGTGCCAGTAGTATCTACGGGACTAGATCTGAGCAGTTCTTC. Translating it yields CASSIYGTRSEQFF.

The J gene is TRBJ1-2, the V gene TRBV28; maybe TRBD1 (5 bases). V was cut by 7 bases and J by 3 bases, with 9 bases left in between. Germline V gene lookup returns CDR1 MDHEN and CDR2 SYDVKM. The CDR3 runs 12 residues. The CDR3 is CASNVGDYGYTF. Written as DNA, the CDR3 is TGTGCCAGCAACGTAGGGGACTATGGCTACACCTTC.